A selection of T cell receptor beta chains follows, all from one sample in a study of blood T cell repertoires in COVID-19. Data came from immunoSEQ multiplex PCR; TCRdb stores just in-frame clones and leaves some out. The sample has a few hundred thousand clones; 65% to 85% are singletons. Source material: PBMCs or T cells enriched from blood (not recorded which). The receptors originated from a man aged 25-45 years with acute COVID-19. Each CDR3 is given with its conserved first and last residue. The D gene is left open where the match is weak. Size tells how often a clone was seen (once, few, many) or the class of an expanded clone, and some rows leave it out.

TRBV5-1	TRBJ2-1	.	.	CASSLADYNEQFF	TGCGCCAGCAGCTTGGCAGATTACAATGAGCAGTTCTTC
TRBV5-4	TRBJ1-5	.	TRBD1	CAWNTDRGTSQPQHF	TGTGCCTGGAATACGGACAGGGGAACGAGTCAGCCCCAGCATTTT
TRBV24-1	TRBJ2-1	.	.	CATSDLPGNEQFF	TGTGCCACCAGTGATCTCCCGGGCAATGAGCAGTTCTTC
TRBV20-1	TRBJ1-2	.	.	CSEGPPTF	TGCAGTGAGGGGCCCCCGACCTTC
TRBV5-1	TRBJ1-2	.	TRBD1	CASSSTGGDYGYTF	TGCGCCAGCAGCTCGACAGGGGGCGACTATGGCTACACCTTC
TRBV19	TRBJ2-7	.	.	CASSTSSYEQYF	TGTGCCAGTAGTACATCCTCCTACGAGCAGTACTTC
TRBV12-5	TRBJ2-4	.	.	CASAGNIQYF	TGTGCTAGTGCGGGGAACATTCAGTACTTC
TRBV30	TRBJ2-1	.	.	CAWSVQLNEQFF	TGTGCCTGGAGTGTACAGCTCAATGAGCAGTTCTTC
TRBV7-3	TRBJ2-5	.	TRBD2	CASSLNGGAPETQYF	TGTGCCAGCAGCTTAAACGGGGGGGCTCCCGAGACCCAGTACTTC
TRBV2	TRBJ1-2	.	TRBD1	CASRQGPDYGYTF	TGTGCCAGCCGACAGGGTCCGGACTATGGCTACACCTTC
TRBV5-4	TRBJ2-1	many	TRBD1	CASSSDRGSYNEQFF	TGTGCCAGCAGCTCGGACAGGGGCTCCTACAATGAGCAGTTCTTC
TRBV4-1	TRBJ2-1	few	.	CASSQVISTPLEQFF	TGCGCCAGCAGCCAAGTAATATCGACACCGCTAGAGCAGTTCTTC
TRBV4-1	TRBJ2-1	.	TRBD1	CASSQGQGAAEQFF	TGCGCCAGCAGCCAAGGACAGGGGGCGGCTGAGCAGTTCTTC
TRBV5-1	TRBJ1-6	.	.	CASSFNNSPLHF	TGCGCCAGCAGCTTTAATAATTCACCCCTCCACTTT
TRBV10-3	TRBJ2-2	.	TRBD1	CASQGKTDTGELFF	TGTGCCTCACAGGGGAAGACCGACACCGGGGAGCTGTTTTTT
TRBV27	TRBJ1-1	.	TRBD1	CASIPLGQGIWEAFF	TGTGCCAGCATCCCACTGGGACAGGGGATTTGGGAAGCTTTCTTT
TRBV5-6	TRBJ1-6	.	TRBD1	CASSWTGNSPLHF	TGTGCCAGCAGCTGGACAGGGAATTCACCCCTCCACTTT
TRBV4-1	TRBJ1-2	few	.	CASSQDRGERYGYTF	TGCGCCAGCAGCCAAGATCGGGGGGAGCGCTATGGCTACACCTTC
TRBV6-2/TRBV6-3	TRBJ2-7	.	TRBD1	CASSYPFPGRGRTEQYF	TGTGCCAGCAGTTACCCTTTTCCGGGCAGGGGGCGAACTGAGCAGTACTTC
TRBV6-1	TRBJ1-6	.	TRBD1	CASSDMGQGRSPLHF	TGTGCCAGCAGTGATATGGGACAGGGCAGATCACCCCTCCACTTT
TRBV9	TRBJ2-3	.	TRBD2	CASSVRLAGLGDTQYF	TGTGCCAGCAGCGTACGGCTAGCGGGTTTGGGGGATACGCAGTATTTT
TRBV4-1	TRBJ1-1	once	.	CASSQGGKGRGTEAFF	TGCGCCAGCAGCCAAGGGGGGAAGGGGCGGGGCACTGAAGCTTTCTTT
TRBV5-4	TRBJ2-3	.	.	CASSLVAREEDTQYF	TGTGCCAGCAGCTTGGTGGCCCGGGAAGAAGATACGCAGTATTTT
TRBV12-3/TRBV12-4	TRBJ2-1	few	TRBD2	CASSFSGSNEQFF	TGTGCCAGCAGTTTCAGCGGGAGCAATGAGCAGTTCTTC
TRBV28	TRBJ1-4	.	.	CASSPQGFHFRANEKLFF	TGTGCCAGCAGTCCTCAGGGGTTTCACTTTAGGGCTAATGAAAAACTGTTTTTT
TRBV9	TRBJ2-4	.	.	CASSVGWRDIQYF	TGTGCCAGCAGCGTAGGGTGGAGAGACATTCAGTACTTC
TRBV3-1/TRBV3-2	TRBJ2-5	few	.	CASSQGAGETQYF	TGTGCCAGCAGCCAAGGGGCCGGCGAGACCCAGTACTTC
TRBV7-6	TRBJ1-4	.	.	CASSRRGTNEKLFF	TGTGCCAGCAGCCGCAGGGGAACTAATGAAAAACTGTTTTTT
TRBV3-1/TRBV3-2	TRBJ1-2	few	.	CASSSTLHYGYTF	TGTGCCAGCAGTTCCACGCTACACTATGGCTACACCTTC
TRBV4-1	TRBJ1-1	once	.	CASSQEPPGGMNTEAFF	TGCGCCAGCAGCCAAGAGCCCCCTGGAGGGATGAACACTGAAGCTTTCTTT
TRBV10-2	TRBJ1-1	.	.	CASSDQDVRDTEAFF	TGCGCCAGCAGTGACCAGGACGTCAGGGACACTGAAGCTTTCTTT
TRBV6-6	TRBJ2-2	.	TRBD1	CASRPTGGRGGELFF	TGTGCCAGCAGGCCTACAGGGGGAAGGGGCGGGGAGCTGTTTTTT
TRBV15	TRBJ1-4	once	.	CATSRDLRELPEKLFF	TGTGCCACCAGCAGAGACCTTAGAGAACTTCCTGAAAAACTGTTTTTT
TRBV12-3/TRBV12-4	TRBJ1-1	few	.	CASSSAGTYEAFF	TGTGCCAGCAGTTCGGCAGGAACCTATGAAGCTTTCTTT
TRBV28	TRBJ1-2	.	TRBD1	CASSLSRQGAVGYTF	TGTGCCAGCAGTTTATCGAGGCAGGGGGCCGTCGGCTACACCTTC
TRBV14	TRBJ1-1	.	.	CASRQQGGNTEAFF	TGTGCCAGCAGGCAACAGGGCGGGAACACTGAAGCTTTCTTT
TRBV7-9	TRBJ1-3	.	TRBD1	CASSSKKTGFEGNTIYF	TGTGCCAGCAGCTCTAAAAAGACAGGGTTTGAGGGAAACACCATATATTTT
TRBV4-1	TRBJ1-2	.	TRBD1	CASSQEDREYGYTF	TGCGCCAGCAGCCAAGAGGACAGGGAATATGGCTACACCTTC
TRBV11-2	TRBJ2-2	.	.	CASSPRRANTGELFF	TGTGCCAGCAGCCCCAGGAGGGCGAACACCGGGGAGCTGTTTTTT
TRBV27	TRBJ2-7	.	.	CASSRQVLYEQYF	TGTGCCAGCAGTCGACAGGTTCTCTACGAGCAGTACTTC
TRBV6-5	TRBJ1-3	.	.	CASTSGGSGNTIYF	TGTGCCAGCACTTCCGGGGGGTCTGGAAACACCATATATTTT
TRBV24-1	TRBJ2-7	.	TRBD1	CATVRGQAKRYEQYF	TGTGCCACCGTCAGGGGGCAGGCAAAACGCTACGAGCAGTACTTC
TRBV7-9	TRBJ2-1	.	TRBD2	CASSFLAGGLYNEQFF	TGTGCCAGCAGCTTTTTAGCGGGGGGCCTTTACAATGAGCAGTTCTTC
TRBV6-1	TRBJ2-5	many	TRBD2	CASSDWVSGGQETQYF	TGTGCCAGCAGTGATTGGGTTAGCGGGGGGCAAGAGACCCAGTACTTC